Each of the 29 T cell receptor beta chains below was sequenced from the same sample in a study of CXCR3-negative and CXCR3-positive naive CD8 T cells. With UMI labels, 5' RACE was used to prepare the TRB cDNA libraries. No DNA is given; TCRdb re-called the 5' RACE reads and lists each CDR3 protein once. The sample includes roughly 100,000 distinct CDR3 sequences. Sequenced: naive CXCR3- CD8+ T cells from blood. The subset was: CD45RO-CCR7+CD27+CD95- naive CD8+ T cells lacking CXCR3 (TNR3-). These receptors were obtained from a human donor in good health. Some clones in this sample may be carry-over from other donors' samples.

CDR3 sequence: CASSYSTDPSPLHF. V gene TRBV6-2 or TRBV6-3 combines with J gene TRBJ1-6. From germline, CDR1 is MNHEY and CDR2 SVGEGT. CDR3 length equals 14 residues.

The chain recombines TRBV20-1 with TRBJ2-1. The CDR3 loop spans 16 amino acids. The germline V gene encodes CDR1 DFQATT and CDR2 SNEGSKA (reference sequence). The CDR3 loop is CSARDMAASSYNEQFF.

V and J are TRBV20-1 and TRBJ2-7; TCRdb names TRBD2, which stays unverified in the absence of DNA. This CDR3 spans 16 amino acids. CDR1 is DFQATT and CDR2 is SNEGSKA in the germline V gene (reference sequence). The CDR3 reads CSARDLADGGPYEQYF.

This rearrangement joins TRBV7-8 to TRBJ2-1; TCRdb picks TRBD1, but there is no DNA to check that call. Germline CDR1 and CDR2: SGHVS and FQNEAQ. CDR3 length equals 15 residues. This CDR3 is CASSSPDRPGHEQFF.

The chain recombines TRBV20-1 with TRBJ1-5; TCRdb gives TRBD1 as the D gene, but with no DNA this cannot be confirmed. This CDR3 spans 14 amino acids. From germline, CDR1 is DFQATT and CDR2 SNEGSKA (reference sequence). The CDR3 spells CSAHSQGANQPQHF.

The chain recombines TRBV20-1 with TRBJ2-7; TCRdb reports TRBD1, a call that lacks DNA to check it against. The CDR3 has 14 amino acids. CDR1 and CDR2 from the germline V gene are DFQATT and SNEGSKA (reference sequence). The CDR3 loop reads CSAHRDRDPYEQYF.

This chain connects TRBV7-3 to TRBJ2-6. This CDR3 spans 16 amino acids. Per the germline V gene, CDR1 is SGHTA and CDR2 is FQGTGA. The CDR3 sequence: CASSLSPASGANVLTF.

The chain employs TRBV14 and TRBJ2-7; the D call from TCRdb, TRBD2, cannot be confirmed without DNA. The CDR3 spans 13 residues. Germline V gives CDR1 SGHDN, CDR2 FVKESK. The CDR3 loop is CASSHSEGNEQYF. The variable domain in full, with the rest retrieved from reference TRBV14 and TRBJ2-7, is EAGVTQFPSHSVIEKGQTVTLRCDPISGHDNLYWYRRVMGKEIKFLLHFVKESKQDESGMPNNRFLAERTGGTYSTLKVQPAELEDSGVYFCASSHSEGNEQYFGPGTRLTVT.

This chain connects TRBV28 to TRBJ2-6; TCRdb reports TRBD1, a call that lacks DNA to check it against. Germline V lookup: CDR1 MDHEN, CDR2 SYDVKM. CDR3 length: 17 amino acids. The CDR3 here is CASSGGTRFAGANVLTF.

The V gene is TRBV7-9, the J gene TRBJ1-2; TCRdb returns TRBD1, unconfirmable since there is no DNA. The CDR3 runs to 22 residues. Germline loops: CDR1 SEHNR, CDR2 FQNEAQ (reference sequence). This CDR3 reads CASTQSGMHSILGSVLNYGYTF.

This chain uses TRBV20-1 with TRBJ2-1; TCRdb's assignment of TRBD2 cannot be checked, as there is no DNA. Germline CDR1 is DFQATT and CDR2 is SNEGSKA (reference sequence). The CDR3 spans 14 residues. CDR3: CSASGGDNYNEQFF.

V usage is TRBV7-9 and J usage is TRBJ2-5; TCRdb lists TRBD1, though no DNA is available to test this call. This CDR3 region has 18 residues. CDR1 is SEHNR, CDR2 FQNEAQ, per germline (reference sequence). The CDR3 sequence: CASSDQSGTRGLRETQYF.

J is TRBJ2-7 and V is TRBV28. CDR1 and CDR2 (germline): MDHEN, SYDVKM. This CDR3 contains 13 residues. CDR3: CASSERTAYEQYF. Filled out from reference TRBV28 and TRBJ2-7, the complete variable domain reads DVKVTQSSRYLVKRTGEKVFLECVQDMDHENMFWYRQDPGLGLRLIYFSYDVKMKEKGDIPEGYSVSREKKERFSLILESASTNQTSMYLCASSERTAYEQYFGPGTRLTVT.

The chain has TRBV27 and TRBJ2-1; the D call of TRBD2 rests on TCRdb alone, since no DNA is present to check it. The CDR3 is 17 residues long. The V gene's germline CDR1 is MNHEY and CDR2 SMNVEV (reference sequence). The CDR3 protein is CASSLTPLAGTGNEQFF.

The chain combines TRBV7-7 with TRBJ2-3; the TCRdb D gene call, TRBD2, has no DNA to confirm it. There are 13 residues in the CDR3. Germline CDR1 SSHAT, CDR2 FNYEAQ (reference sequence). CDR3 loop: CASSYISGDTQYF. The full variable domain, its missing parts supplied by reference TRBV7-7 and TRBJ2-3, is GAGVSQSPRYKVTKRGQDVTLRCDPISSHATLYWYQQALGQGPEFLTYFNYEAQPDKSGLPSDRFSAERPEGSISTLTIQRTEQRDSAMYRCASSYISGDTQYFGPGTRLTVL.

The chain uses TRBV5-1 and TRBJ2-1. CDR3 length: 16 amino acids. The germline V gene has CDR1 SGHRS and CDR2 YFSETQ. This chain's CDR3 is CASSLVSSSSYNEQFF.

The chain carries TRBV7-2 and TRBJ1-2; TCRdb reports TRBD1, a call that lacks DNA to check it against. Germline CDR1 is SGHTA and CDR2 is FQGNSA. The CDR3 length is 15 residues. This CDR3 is CASSLMGGSNYGYTF.

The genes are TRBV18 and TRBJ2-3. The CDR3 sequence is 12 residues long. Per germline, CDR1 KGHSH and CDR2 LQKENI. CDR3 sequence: CASSPPGDTQYF.

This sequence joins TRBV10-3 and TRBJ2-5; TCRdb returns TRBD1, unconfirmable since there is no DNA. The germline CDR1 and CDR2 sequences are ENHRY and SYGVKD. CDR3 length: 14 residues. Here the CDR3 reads CATNGTPYQETQYF.

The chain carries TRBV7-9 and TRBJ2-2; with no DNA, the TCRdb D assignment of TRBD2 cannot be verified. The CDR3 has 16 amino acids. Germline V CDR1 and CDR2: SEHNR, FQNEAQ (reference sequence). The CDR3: CASRHETSVNTGELFF. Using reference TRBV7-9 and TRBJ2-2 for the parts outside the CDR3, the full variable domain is DTGVSQNPRHKITKRGQNVTFRCDPISEHNRLYWYRQTLGQGPEFLTYFQNEAQLEKSRLLSDRFSAERPKGSFSTLEIQRTEQGDSAMYLCASRHETSVNTGELFFGEGSRLTVL.

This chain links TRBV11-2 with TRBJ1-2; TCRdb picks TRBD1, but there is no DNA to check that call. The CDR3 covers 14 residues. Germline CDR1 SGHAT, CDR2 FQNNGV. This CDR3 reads CASTPWGSSYGYTF.

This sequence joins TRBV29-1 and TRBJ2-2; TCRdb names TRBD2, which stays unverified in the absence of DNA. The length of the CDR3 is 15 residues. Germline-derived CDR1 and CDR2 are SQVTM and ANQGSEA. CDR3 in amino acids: CSVLTSGRPPGELFF.

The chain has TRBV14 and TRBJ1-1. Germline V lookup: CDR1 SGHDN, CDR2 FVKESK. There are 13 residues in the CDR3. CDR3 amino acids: CASSQATASEAFF.

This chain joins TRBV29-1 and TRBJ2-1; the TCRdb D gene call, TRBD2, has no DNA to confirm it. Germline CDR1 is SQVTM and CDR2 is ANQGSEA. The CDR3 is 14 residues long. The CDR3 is CSGLTSGGAYEQFF.

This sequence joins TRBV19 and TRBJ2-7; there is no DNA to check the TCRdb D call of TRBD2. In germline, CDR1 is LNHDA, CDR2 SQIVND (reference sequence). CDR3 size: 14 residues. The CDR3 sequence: CASSINGGAYEQYF.

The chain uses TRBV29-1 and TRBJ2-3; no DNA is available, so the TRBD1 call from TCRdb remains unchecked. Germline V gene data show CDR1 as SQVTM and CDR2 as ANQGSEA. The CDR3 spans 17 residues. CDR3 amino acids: CSVDIRGQGTSTDTQYF.

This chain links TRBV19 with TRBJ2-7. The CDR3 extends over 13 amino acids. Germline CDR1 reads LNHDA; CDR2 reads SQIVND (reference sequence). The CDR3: CASSIAATYEQYF.

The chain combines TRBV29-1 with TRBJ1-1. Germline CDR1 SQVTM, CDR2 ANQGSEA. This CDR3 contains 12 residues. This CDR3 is CSVPTDNTEAFF.

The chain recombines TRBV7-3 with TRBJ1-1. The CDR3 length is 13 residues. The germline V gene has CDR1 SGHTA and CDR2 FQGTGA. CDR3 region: CASSSSARVEAFF.